This TCR beta chain was captured in a study of cytomegalovirus exposure and HLA in healthy donors. Worth noting for this clone: The antigen is undetermined.

PCR was performed using 60 Vbeta and 13 Jbeta primers. Per the original methods: Roughly 10 million shared chains were among around 80 million unique TCR beta chains counted in a later analysis. The method was immunoSEQ multiplex PCR; TCRdb's version includes in-frame clones alone and lacks a portion of them. The V and J calls and clone size were taken over from that table, and D and trimming were inferred from the DNA. The table includes tens of thousands of clones, approximately 80% detected once. Germline values: CDR1 SNHLY, CDR2 FYNNEI. The length of the CDR3 is 14 residues. With 6 bases removed from V and 9 bases from J, the gap between germline ends came to 20 bases. Whole-study results and caveats: CMV serostatus alone was available as immune exposure information.

The gene calls are TRBV2 and TRBJ1-1, with D perhaps TRBD1 (6 bases). The receptor was isolated from a woman aged 50 to 60 in good health and CMV-seropositive. The sample taken for sequencing was PBMCs. CDR3 coding DNA: TGTGCCAGCAGAGGGCCCTTAACAGGGATTCAAGCTTTCTTT. Its translation is CASRGPLTGIQAFF. The full variable domain, with the rest looked up from reference TRBV2 and TRBJ1-1, is EPEVTQTPSHQVTQMGQEVILRCVPISNHLYFYWYRQILGQKVEFLVSFYNNEISEKSEIFDDQFSVERPDGSNFTLKIRSTKLEDSAMYFCASRGPLTGIQAFFGQGTRLTVV.